This TCR beta chain is from a study of blood T cell repertoires in COVID-19. The protocol was immunoSEQ multiplex PCR, while the TCRdb copy is restricted to in-frame clones and leaves out a portion. Found here are 130,000 or so clones, roughly nine tenths of them singletons; the top ten hold more than 2%. V lost 3 bases, J lost 7 bases, and 6 bases lay in between. Germline lookup yields CDR1 LNHDA and CDR2 SQIVND (reference sequence). The CDR3 extends over 11 amino acids. The chain joins TRBV19 to TRBJ1-1; D not certain. The sequence was obtained from a human donor with COVID-19, enrolled during active disease. The donor label of this sample is uncertain. Sequenced: peripheral blood. CDR3 sequence reads: CASSIRLEAFF. CDR3 coding DNA: TGTGCCAGTAGTATCAGGCTTGAAGCTTTCTTT.